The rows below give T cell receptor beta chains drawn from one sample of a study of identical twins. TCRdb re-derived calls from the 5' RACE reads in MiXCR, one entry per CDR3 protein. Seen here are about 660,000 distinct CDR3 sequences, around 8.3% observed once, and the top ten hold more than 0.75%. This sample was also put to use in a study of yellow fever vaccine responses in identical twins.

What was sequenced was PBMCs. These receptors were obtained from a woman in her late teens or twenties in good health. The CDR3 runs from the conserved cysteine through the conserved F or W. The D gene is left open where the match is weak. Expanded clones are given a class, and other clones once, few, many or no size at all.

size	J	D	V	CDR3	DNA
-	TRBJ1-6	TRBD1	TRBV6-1	CASTRLYWTGSSYNSPLHF	TGTGCCAGCACCAGGCTTTATTGGACAGGGAGCTCCTATAATTCACCCCTCCACTTT
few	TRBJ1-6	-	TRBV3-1	CASSSTDTYSPLHF	TGTGCCAGCTCGTCGACAGATACCTATTCACCCCTCCACTTT
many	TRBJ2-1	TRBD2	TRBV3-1	CASRPLAGGLNEQFF	TGTGCCAGCAGACCCCTAGCGGGGGGGCTCAATGAGCAGTTCTTC
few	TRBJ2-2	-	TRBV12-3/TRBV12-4	CASSPSGGGNTGELFF	TGTGCCAGCAGTCCTTCGGGGGGCGGGAACACCGGGGAGCTGTTTTTT
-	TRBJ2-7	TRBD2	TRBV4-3	CASSQSISGSAYEQYF	TGCGCCAGCAGCCAATCTATTAGCGGGTCCGCCTACGAGCAGTACTTC
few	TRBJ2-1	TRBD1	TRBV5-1	CASSLEGTGRDEQFF	TGCGCCAGCAGCTTGGAAGGGACAGGGAGGGATGAGCAGTTCTTC
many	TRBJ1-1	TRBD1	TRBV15	CATSRDTGGQAFF	TGTGCCACCAGCAGAGATACAGGGGGCCAAGCTTTCTTT
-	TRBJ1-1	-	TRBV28	CASSFEEGQLNTEAFF	TGTGCCAGCAGTTTTGAGGAAGGACAGCTGAACACTGAAGCTTTCTTT
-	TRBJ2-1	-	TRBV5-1	CASSLRAGTRYNEQFF	TGCGCCAGCAGCTTGAGGGCCGGGACCCGGTACAATGAGCAGTTCTTC
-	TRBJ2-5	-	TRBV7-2	CASSAGGLWGEPQYF	TGTGCCAGCAGCGCCGGCGGACTGTGGGGGGAGCCCCAGTACTTC
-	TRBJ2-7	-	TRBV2	CATAKRQVNSYEQYF	TGTGCCACCGCCAAGAGACAGGTCAACTCCTACGAGCAGTACTTC
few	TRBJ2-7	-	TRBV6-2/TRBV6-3	CASGSFEYGYEQYF	TGTGCCAGCGGCTCTTTTGAGTACGGGTACGAGCAGTACTTC
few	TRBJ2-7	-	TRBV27	CASSLFSMGRGADAEQYF	TGTGCCAGCAGTTTATTCAGTATGGGGCGCGGGGCCGACGCGGAGCAGTACTTC
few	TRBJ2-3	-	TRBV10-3	CAISDRSYPPTDTQYF	TGTGCCATCAGTGATCGATCCTACCCACCCACAGATACGCAGTATTTT
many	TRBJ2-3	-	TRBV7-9	CASSLAQGPDTQYF	TGTGCCAGCAGCTTAGCACAGGGCCCAGATACGCAGTATTTT
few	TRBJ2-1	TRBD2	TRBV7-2	CASRLAGVRNEQFF	TGTGCCAGCAGACTAGCGGGAGTTAGAAATGAGCAGTTCTTC
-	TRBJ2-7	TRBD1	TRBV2	CASSVWTGGDYEQYF	TGTGCCAGCAGTGTTTGGACAGGGGGAGACTACGAGCAGTACTTC
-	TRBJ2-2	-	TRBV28	CASSTQIGELFF	TGTGCCAGCAGTACACAGATCGGGGAGCTGTTTTTT
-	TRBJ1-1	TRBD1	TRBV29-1	CSVGGQGKYTEAFF	TGCAGCGTTGGAGGACAGGGCAAATATACTGAAGCTTTCTTT
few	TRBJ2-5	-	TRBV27	CASWKLPDLETQYF	TGTGCCAGCTGGAAACTACCCGATCTGGAGACCCAGTACTTC
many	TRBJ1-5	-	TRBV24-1	CATSGGGYSNQPQHF	TGTGCCACCAGTGGGGGGGGCTATAGCAATCAGCCCCAGCATTTT
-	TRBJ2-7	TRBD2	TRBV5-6	CASSKPGGAVSYEQYF	TGTGCCAGCAGCAAACCGGGGGGGGCGGTCTCCTACGAGCAGTACTTC
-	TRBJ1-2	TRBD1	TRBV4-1	CASSYSQGEDYGYTF	TGCGCCAGCAGCTATTCCCAGGGGGAAGACTATGGCTACACCTTC
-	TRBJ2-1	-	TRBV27	CASSLSAGFDNEQFF	TGTGCCAGCAGTTTGTCAGCGGGTTTCGACAATGAGCAGTTCTTC
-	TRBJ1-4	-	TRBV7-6	CASSSPSGAAREKLFF	TGTGCCAGCAGCTCCCCCTCAGGGGCCGCTAGGGAAAAACTGTTTTTT
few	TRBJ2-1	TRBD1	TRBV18	CASSRDREGFNEQFF	TGTGCCAGCTCTCGTGACAGGGAAGGGTTCAATGAGCAGTTCTTC